Described below is a single TCR beta chain sequence and its context. This clonotype is considered medium-sized (0.01 to 0.1%). No cognate antigen has been identified for it. No clone much larger than this one lies a single base away; base qualities are absent. This sample was taken from a study. Sequencer: Illumina MiSeq. Using fastp trimming at Q25 and MiXCR clonotype assembly, TCRdb reanalyzed the public sequencing data and kept in-frame beta chains. Rows with a matching CDR3 protein are joined into one entry that keeps the most common DNA and genes. This sample has 900 or so distinct CDR3 sequences in its table, and approximately 6.1% of those were observed once. The biggest ten clones account for approximately 15% of the sample. This TCR derives from a human donor with rheumatoid arthritis. Sample: CD4+ T cells from synovial fluid.

Read as DNA, the sequence is TGTGCCAGCAGCTTAGCGGCGGTAGCGGGAGGGTACGAGCAGTACTTC. It encodes CASSLAAVAGGYEQYF. The sequence joins TRBV7-2 to TRBJ2-7; 11 bases in the middle match TRBD2. V trim: 0 bases; J trim: 4 bases; unmatched bases: 5. The CDR1 and CDR2 encoded by the germline V gene are SGHTA and FQGNSA. Inclusive of the bounding cysteine and phenylalanine, the CDR3 is 16 residues long. Left in the record is the CDR3 DNA by itself, 48 bases read in frame from the first base.